This passage covers 22 T cell receptor beta chains from one sample sequenced in a study of CD8 T cells in Susac syndrome. The RNA, roughly 0.5 to 1 ug, was put through reverse transcription using random hexamers. TCRdb ran MiXCR on the immunoSEQ multiplex PCR reads and lists one entry per CDR3 protein. This sample carries some 200,000 distinct CDR3 sequences, approximately 95% of them seen once, and the ten largest clones take around 0.15%. The sequencing sample was made of CD8+ T cells from PBMCs. These receptors came from a human donor with Susac syndrome.

The V and J genes are TRBV20-1 and TRBJ2-5; D may match TRBD1 or TRBD2 (5 bases each). The V gene's germline CDR1 is DFQATT and CDR2 SNEGSKA (reference sequence). V was cut by 4 bases and J by 1 base, with 10 bases left in between. The CDR3 consists of 13 residues. In DNA form, the CDR3 reads TGCAGTGCTATTCCAGGGACCCAAGAGACCCAGTACTTC. Protein product: CSAIPGTQETQYF.

The gene calls are TRBV7-2 and TRBJ2-5, with 7 positions matching TRBD2. The CDR3 sequence is 17 residues long. V shed 1 base and J 0 bases; nucleotides not matched to a gene: 8. From germline, CDR1 is SGHTA and CDR2 FQGNSA. The CDR3 bases are TGTGCCAGCAGCTTAGGGGTAGCGGGCTCGTACCAAGAGACCCAGTACTTC. It specifies CASSLGVAGSYQETQYF.

The chain combines TRBV3-1 with TRBJ2-2; no clear D gene. Trimming left V 0 bases short and J 4 bases short, with 9 bases between. Germline loops: CDR1 LGHDT, CDR2 YNNKEL (reference sequence). This CDR3 has 15 residues. The CDR3, as DNA: TGTGCCAGCAGCCAAGACGACCGGTCCACCGGGGAGCTGTTTTTT. It specifies CASSQDDRSTGELFF.

The gene calls are TRBV6-1 and TRBJ2-7; D is unclear. The CDR3 extends over 13 amino acids. V was trimmed by 6 bases and J by 2 bases, leaving 11 bases between them. Per the germline V gene, CDR1 is MNHNS and CDR2 is SASEGT. CDR3 loop: CASREPGTYEQYF. CDR3 DNA: TGTGCCAGCAGGGAGCCGGGCACCTACGAGCAGTACTTC.

This chain joins TRBV9 and TRBJ1-1; D ambiguous. The germline V gene encodes CDR1 SGDLS and CDR2 YYNGEE. Trimming removed 0 bases from V and 1 base from J, with 7 bases in between. CDR3 length: 14 amino acids. CDR3 residues: CASSVGLGNTEAFF. The CDR3 region has the DNA TGTGCCAGCAGCGTAGGACTGGGGAACACTGAAGCTTTCTTT.

The genes are TRBV6-5 and TRBJ2-5, with D possibly TRBD1 on 6 matching bases. CDR1 is MNHEY, CDR2 SVGAGI, per germline. The CDR3 totals 12 residues. V lost 6 bases, J lost 5 bases, and 10 bases lay in between. The CDR3 coding sequence is TGTGCCAGCAGACAGGGTCGGGAGACCCAGTACTTC. Translation gives CASRQGRETQYF.

This chain links TRBV15 with TRBJ2-5; TRBD1 matches at 10 bases. CDR1 is LNHNV and CDR2 is YYDKDF in the germline V gene (reference sequence). After removal of 0 bases from V and 1 base from J, the junction contained 2 bases not matched to a gene. The CDR3 totals 16 residues. The CDR3 sequence is CATSRERDRGQETQYF. CDR3 bases: TGTGCCACCAGCAGAGAACGGGACAGGGGCCAAGAGACCCAGTACTTC. Looking up the rest from reference TRBV15 and TRBJ2-5 gives the full variable domain: DAMVIQNPRYQVTQFGKPVTLSCSQTLNHNVMYWYQQKSSQAPKLLFHYYDKDFNNEADTPDNFQSRRPNTSFCFLDIRSPGLGDTAMYLCATSRERDRGQETQYFGPGTRLLVL.

The chain joins TRBV9 to TRBJ2-1; 10 bases align to TRBD1. Germline CDR1 reads SGDLS; CDR2 reads YYNGEE. This CDR3 has 17 residues. The V and J ends lost 3 bases and 4 bases, in that order; junction bases with no gene match: 10. Here the CDR3 reads CASSGLLGQGKYNEQFF. Written as DNA, the CDR3 is TGTGCCAGCAGCGGATTACTGGGACAGGGGAAATACAATGAGCAGTTCTTC.

The gene calls are TRBV6-5 and TRBJ2-7; D ambiguous. This CDR3 is 14 amino acids long. The germline V gene has CDR1 MNHEY and CDR2 SVGAGI. V was trimmed by 2 bases and J by 4 bases, leaving 12 bases between them. In DNA, the CDR3 is TGTGCCAGCAGTTACGACGGAGATGGATACGAGCAGTACTTC. Protein: CASSYDGDGYEQYF.

The V call is TRBV20-1, the J call TRBJ2-6; no clear D. Germline V CDR1 and CDR2: DFQATT, SNEGSKA (reference sequence). This CDR3 region has 13 residues. The V end was cut by 1 base, the J end by 3 bases, with 4 bases between. The CDR3 spells CSARGDGANVLTF. CDR3 DNA sequence: TGCAGTGCTAGAGGGGATGGGGCCAACGTCCTGACTTTC.

This clonotype was found once. V is TRBV11-2 and J is TRBJ2-3; D call uncertain. The CDR3 loop spans 14 amino acids. Germline lookup yields CDR1 SGHAT and CDR2 FQNNGV. Trimming took off 1 base at V and 4 bases at J, with 9 bases between the two ends. The CDR3, as DNA: TGTGCCAGCAGCTTAGTAGGAGTGGCAGATACGCAGTATTTT. It encodes CASSLVGVADTQYF.

J is TRBJ2-1 and V is TRBV9; 8 bases match TRBD2. Looked up from germline, CDR1 is SGDLS and CDR2 is YYNGEE. The CDR3 is made up of 12 amino acids. J lost 13 bases, V lost 3 bases, and 6 bases had no gene match. The chain's CDR3 is CASSGTGLDQFF. Written as DNA, the CDR3 is TGTGCCAGCAGCGGGACGGGACTAGATCAGTTCTTC.

The chain is built from TRBV12-3 or TRBV12-4 and TRBJ1-1; unclear D gene. Trimming pared 4 bases from V and 4 bases from J, leaving 10 bases between. The CDR3 has 13 residues. CDR3 sequence: CASSSRDATEAFF. The DNA for the CDR3 is TGTGCCAGCAGTTCCCGGGATGCCACTGAAGCTTTCTTT.

V usage is TRBV5-6 and J usage is TRBJ2-7, with D unclear. Trimming shortened V by 2 bases and J by 0 bases, and 9 bases separated the two germline ends. Germline loops: CDR1 SGHDT, CDR2 YYEEEE. The CDR3 is made up of 14 amino acids. In DNA, the CDR3 is TGTGCCAGCAGCTTACAATTAGGCTCCTACGAGCAGTACTTC. Its protein product is CASSLQLGSYEQYF. Supplemented by reference TRBV5-6 and TRBJ2-7, the full variable domain reads DAGVTQSPTHLIKTRGQQVTLRCSPKSGHDTVSWYQQALGQGPQFIFQYYEEEERQRGNFPDRFSGHQFPNYSSELNVNALLLGDSALYLCASSLQLGSYEQYFGPGTRLTVT.

The V gene is TRBV7-9, the J gene TRBJ2-6; D unresolved. The CDR3 has 15 residues. The germline gives CDR1 SEHNR, CDR2 FQNEAQ (reference sequence). V lost 4 bases to trimming and J lost 3 bases, with 10 bases between them. CDR3 sequence reads: CASSSYRRGANVLTF. In DNA, the CDR3 is TGTGCCAGCAGCTCGTACAGACGTGGGGCCAACGTCCTGACTTTC.

This chain links TRBV29-1 with TRBJ2-2; 8 positions agree with TRBD1. The CDR3 sequence is 16 residues long. V dropped 0 bases and J dropped 6; count of bases not matched to a gene: 9. Germline lookup yields CDR1 SQVTM and CDR2 ANQGSEA. The CDR3 nucleotides are TGCAGCGTTGAAGATAAATCCCGCAGGGGGCCCGGGGAGCTGTTTTTT. This sequence encodes CSVEDKSRRGPGELFF.

The chain couples TRBV6-5 to TRBJ1-1; 7 bases are shared with TRBD1. V was pared by 2 bases and J by 2 bases, with 2 bases of the junction left unmatched. The V gene's germline CDR1 is MNHEY and CDR2 SVGAGI. This CDR3 has 14 amino acids. CDR3 region: CASSYGQANTEAFF. Written as DNA, the CDR3 is TGTGCCAGCAGTTACGGACAGGCCAACACTGAAGCTTTCTTT.

V usage is TRBV30 and J usage is TRBJ2-3; 7 bases are a match to TRBD2. The CDR3 sequence is 17 residues long. V gave up 1 base and J gave up 0 bases; unmatched junction bases: 10. In germline, CDR1 is GTSNPN, CDR2 SVGIG (reference sequence). The CDR3 DNA sequence: TGTGCCTGGAGTGGATTCGGGCCGGGGGGTAGCACAGATACGCAGTATTTT. It encodes CAWSGFGPGGSTDTQYF.

This chain joins TRBV24-1 and TRBJ2-3, with 9 positions matching TRBD1. The CDR3 covers 19 residues. Germline values: CDR1 KGHDR, CDR2 SFDVKD. V lost 4 bases and J lost 1; bases outside the gene matches: 14. CDR3 region: CATSDTGTGRDGGTDTQYF. As DNA, the CDR3 is TGTGCCACCAGTGACACTGGGACAGGGAGGGACGGAGGCACAGATACGCAGTATTTT.

This chain connects TRBV15 to TRBJ2-5, with 8 bases that match TRBD2. The J segment lost 3 bases and the V segment lost 9 bases, leaving 6 bases of the junction unmatched. The CDR3 has 13 residues. CDR1 LNHNV and CDR2 YYDKDF come from the germline V gene (reference sequence). CDR3 region: CATYKAGEETQYF. The CDR3 bases are TGTGCCACGTATAAAGCGGGAGAAGAGACCCAGTACTTC.

J is TRBJ2-4 and V is TRBV9; a weak D match, TRBD2 (6 bases). V lost 0 bases, J lost 9 bases, and 7 bases lay in between. This CDR3 is 12 amino acids long. Germline V lookup: CDR1 SGDLS, CDR2 YYNGEE. The CDR3 nucleotides are TGTGCCAGCAGCGTAGGGGGAGGCATTCAGTACTTC. Its translation is CASSVGGGIQYF.

This CDR3 is CASSRHSLSGRRDEQFF. The DNA for the CDR3 is TGTGCCAGCAGCCGACACTCCCTCAGCGGGAGGCGGGATGAGCAGTTCTTC. V usage is TRBV28 and J usage is TRBJ2-1; 9 nucleotides line up with TRBD2. Germline V gene data show CDR1 as MDHEN and CDR2 as SYDVKM. Unmatched junction bases numbered 17, after V lost 6 bases and J lost 8 bases. The CDR3 consists of 17 residues.